The 23 T cell receptor beta chains presented below share a single source sample, sequenced in a study of blood T cell repertoires in COVID-19. Sequenced by immunoSEQ multiplex PCR; TCRdb stores in-frame clones only, minus some. The repertoire holds 160,000 or so clones, with 89% as singletons. Sequencing was carried out using peripheral blood. These receptors were taken from a man between 60 and 75 years old with acute or convalescent COVID-19.

This clone was recorded only once. The genes are TRBV5-1 and TRBJ1-4, with 10 bases matching TRBD1. J lost 10 bases, V lost 5 bases, and 8 bases had no gene match. CDR3 size: 14 residues. In germline, CDR1 is SGHRS, CDR2 YFSETQ. CDR3 residues: CASRAGTGEVKLFF. CDR3 DNA sequence: TGCGCCAGCAGAGCCGGGACAGGGGAGGTAAAACTGTTTTTT.

This rearrangement joins TRBV5-4 to TRBJ2-2; 7 bases fit TRBD1. Germline trimming cut 4 bases from V and 4 bases from J; bases unmatched to any gene: 10. The CDR3 covers 16 residues. Germline lookup yields CDR1 SGHNT and CDR2 YYREEE (reference sequence). The CDR3 loop reads CASSPTQGFLTGELFF. CDR3 coding DNA: TGTGCCAGCAGCCCGACACAGGGGTTCCTCACCGGGGAGCTGTTTTTT.

This chain uses TRBV14 with TRBJ1-1, with D possibly TRBD1 on 5 matching bases. Germline CDR1 reads SGHDN; CDR2 reads FVKESK. The V gene lost 1 base and the J gene lost 3 bases, with 12 bases spanning the gap. The CDR3 has 15 amino acids. The CDR3 spells CASSQGGGLDTEAFF. DNA of the CDR3: TGTGCCAGCAGCCAAGGGGGGGGATTGGACACTGAAGCTTTCTTT.

The J gene is TRBJ1-1, the V gene TRBV30, with D uncertain. Per germline, CDR1 GTSNPN and CDR2 SVGIG (reference sequence). The CDR3 length is 14 residues. Trimming removed 2 bases at V and 4 bases at J, with 14 bases between. The CDR3 nucleotides are TGTGCCTGGAGTTCGCGGGGTATCGGCACTGAAGCTTTCTTT. This codes for CAWSSRGIGTEAFF.

This clone came up once. The CDR3 coding sequence is TGTGCCTGGAGTCCATCTCTTCTAGCGGGGGGGTGGGATACGCAGTATTTT. This translates into CAWSPSLLAGGWDTQYF. The rearrangement joins TRBV30 to TRBJ2-3; 12 positions match TRBD2. CDR3 length: 17 amino acids. In germline, CDR1 is GTSNPN, CDR2 SVGIG (reference sequence). Trimming cost V 2 bases and J 6 bases; bases outside gene matches: 12.

The rearrangement joins TRBV3-1 (or the pseudogene TRBV3-2) to TRBJ2-3, with 10 bases aligning to TRBD2. The germline gives CDR1 LGHDT, CDR2 YNNKEL (reference sequence). V lost 8 bases to trimming and J lost 5 bases; unmatched junction nucleotides: 10. The CDR3 is 15 residues long. The CDR3 here is CASGPPGLAKDTQYF. CDR3 bases: TGTGCCAGCGGCCCACCGGGACTAGCGAAAGATACGCAGTATTTT.

The chain is built from TRBV6-5 and TRBJ2-1; 13 nucleotides match TRBD2. CDR1 is MNHEY and CDR2 is SVGAGI in the germline V gene. This CDR3 has 14 residues. After removal of 4 bases from V and 7 bases from J, the junction contained 1 base not matched to a gene. The CDR3: CASSSGLAGNEQFF. The CDR3 region has the DNA TGTGCCAGCAGTTCGGGACTAGCGGGGAATGAGCAGTTCTTC.

The genes are TRBV6-6 and TRBJ2-7, with 10 bases fitting TRBD1. The trim removed 7 bases at V and 3 bases at J, leaving 9 bases unmatched. CDR3 length equals 15 residues. Germline V gene data show CDR1 as MNHNY and CDR2 as SVGAGI (reference sequence). For the CDR3, the DNA is TGTGCCAGCACCCATTACCGGGACAGGGGCTACGAGCAGTACTTC. Translated, it gives CASTHYRDRGYEQYF.

The CDR3 reads CASSLFGTGGDEQYF. The CDR3 DNA sequence: TGCGCCAGCAGCTTGTTCGGGACAGGGGGCGACGAGCAGTACTTC. The rearrangement links TRBV5-1 to TRBJ2-7, with 12 bases that match TRBD1. The CDR3 consists of 15 residues. The V gene end was trimmed by 1 base and the J gene end by 5 bases; junction bases not matched to a gene: 4. Germline CDR1 reads SGHRS; CDR2 reads YFSETQ. The variable domain in full, completed from reference TRBV5-1 and TRBJ2-7, reads KAGVTQTPRYLIKTRGQQVTLSCSPISGHRSVSWYQQTPGQGLQFLFEYFSETQRNKGNFPGRFSGRQFSNSRSEMNVSTLELGDSALYLCASSLFGTGGDEQYFGPGTRLTVT.

The rearrangement uses TRBV2 and TRBJ1-4; TRBD1 might be the D (5 bases). Germline V gives CDR1 SNHLY, CDR2 FYNNEI. V was shortened by 5 bases and J by 3 bases, with 16 bases between the two germline ends. This CDR3 comprises 16 residues. CDR3 sequence reads: CASSRSGGGPNEKLFF. The DNA of the CDR3 is TGTGCCAGCAGTCGATCCGGGGGGGGACCTAATGAAAAACTGTTTTTT.

This rearrangement joins TRBV11-2 to TRBJ2-7; a possible D gene is TRBD1 (6 bases). This CDR3 comprises 13 residues. V was trimmed by 5 bases and J by 5 bases, leaving 13 bases between them. The V gene's germline CDR1 is SGHAT and CDR2 FQNNGV. The DNA of the CDR3 is TGTGCCAGCAGCATGGACAGTCCGGACGAGCAGTACTTC. Residues: CASSMDSPDEQYF.

The V gene is TRBV7-9, the J gene TRBJ1-1; unclear D gene. The CDR3 contains 13 residues. The germline V and J ends were trimmed by 2 bases and 2 bases, with 6 bases remaining between them. From germline, CDR1 is SEHNR and CDR2 FQNEAQ (reference sequence). CDR3: CASSLRENTEAFF. The CDR3 region has the DNA TGTGCCAGCAGCTTACGGGAAAACACTGAAGCTTTCTTT.

The rearrangement joins TRBV5-4 to TRBJ1-2, with TRBD1 matching 12 bases. Germline trimming cut 0 bases from V and 6 bases from J; bases unmatched to any gene: 3. Per germline, CDR1 SGHNT and CDR2 YYREEE (reference sequence). The CDR3 has 15 amino acids. Here the CDR3 DNA reads TGTGCCAGCAGCTTGGCTGGGACAGGGGGCCATGGCTACACCTTC. It yields the protein CASSLAGTGGHGYTF.

The chain couples TRBV7-9 to TRBJ2-3; D is ambiguous. This CDR3 has 13 residues. Germline CDR1 SEHNR, CDR2 FQNEAQ (reference sequence). V was clipped by 2 bases and J by 5 bases, with 8 bases between them. In DNA, the CDR3 is TGTGCCAGCAGCTTACTCAGGATAGATACGCAGTATTTT. It yields the protein CASSLLRIDTQYF.

This rearrangement joins TRBV7-6 to TRBJ1-1; no firm D call. The V gene's germline CDR1 is SGHVS and CDR2 FNYEAQ. The CDR3 sequence is 15 residues long. Trimming left V 1 base short and J 0 bases short, with 9 bases between. The CDR3 bases are TGTGCCAGCAGCTTAGGGCCCTTCATGAACACTGAAGCTTTCTTT. As protein: CASSLGPFMNTEAFF.

The CDR3 DNA reads TGTGCCAGCAGCCCGACAGGGGGCGGGTCTGAAAAACTGTTTTTT. Translated, it gives CASSPTGGGSEKLFF. The rearrangement uses TRBV11-2 and TRBJ1-4; 10 bases are a match to TRBD1. The J segment lost 7 bases and the V segment lost 5 bases, leaving 7 bases of the junction unmatched. The CDR3 contains 15 residues. CDR1 and CDR2 from the germline V gene are SGHAT and FQNNGV.

The chain joins TRBV19 to TRBJ1-4; perhaps TRBD1 as D (6 bases). Trimming removed 7 bases from V and 2 bases from J, with 11 bases in between. CDR3 length: 14 amino acids. Germline values: CDR1 LNHDA, CDR2 SQIVND (reference sequence). The CDR3 is CASTRTVTNEKLFF. DNA for the CDR3: TGTGCCAGTACCAGGACAGTCACTAATGAAAAACTGTTTTTT.

The chain recombines TRBV7-9 with TRBJ2-1; tentative D call: TRBD1 (7 bases). V lost 3 bases to trimming and J lost 3 bases, with 12 bases between them. From germline, CDR1 is SEHNR and CDR2 FQNEAQ (reference sequence). CDR3 size: 15 residues. CDR3 region: CASSLAGQIYNEQFF. The CDR3 region has the DNA TGTGCCAGCAGCTTGGCGGGACAGATCTACAATGAGCAGTTCTTC. Together with reference TRBV7-9 and TRBJ2-1, the CDR3 gives the full variable domain: DTGVSQNPRHKITKRGQNVTFRCDPISEHNRLYWYRQTLGQGPEFLTYFQNEAQLEKSRLLSDRFSAERPKGSFSTLEIQRTEQGDSAMYLCASSLAGQIYNEQFFGPGTRLTVL.

The chain recombines TRBV5-1 with TRBJ1-5; 7 bases fit TRBD1. Germline CDR1 and CDR2: SGHRS and YFSETQ. J lost 3 bases, V lost 7 bases, and 4 bases had no gene match. This CDR3 is built from 13 residues. For the CDR3, the DNA is TGCGCCAGCCGGGACAGACCCAATCAGCCCCAGCATTTT. Its translation is CASRDRPNQPQHF.

The chain recombines TRBV19 with TRBJ2-3, with a weak D call TRBD2 (5 bases). In germline, CDR1 is LNHDA, CDR2 SQIVND (reference sequence). The CDR3 length is 14 residues. V was clipped by 7 bases and J by 1 base, with 12 bases between them. CDR3 coding DNA: TGTGCCAGTAAGCGCGGGTCCGGCACAGATACGCAGTATTTT. Amino acids: CASKRGSGTDTQYF.

The chain recombines TRBV11-2 with TRBJ2-1; TRBD2 agrees at 12 bases. The germline gives CDR1 SGHAT, CDR2 FQNNGV. The CDR3 totals 15 residues. J gave up 7 bases and V 6 bases, and 7 bases lay outside the gene matches. The CDR3 loop reads CASRTTSGGLNEQFF. Written as DNA, the CDR3 is TGTGCCAGCAGAACAACTAGCGGGGGGCTAAATGAGCAGTTCTTC.

The chain recombines TRBV24-1 with TRBJ2-1; D ambiguous. In germline, CDR1 is KGHDR, CDR2 SFDVKD. The CDR3 has 12 amino acids. V was pared by 7 bases and J by 9 bases, with 12 bases between. The CDR3 DNA follows: TGTGCCACCAGCAGCCTCGGGTCTGAGCAGTTCTTC. Protein product: CATSSLGSEQFF.

This chain uses TRBV11-2 with TRBJ2-1, with 12 bases aligning to TRBD1. Per the germline V gene, CDR1 is SGHAT and CDR2 is FQNNGV. This CDR3 spans 15 amino acids. The V segment lost 5 bases and the J segment 8 bases; nucleotides outside the gene matches: 7. CDR3 DNA sequence: TGTGCCAGCAGCCCCCGGGGACAGGGGGCTTATGAGCAGTTCTTC. Translated, it gives CASSPRGQGAYEQFF. Combining the CDR3 with reference TRBV11-2 and TRBJ2-1 gives the whole variable domain EAGVAQSPRYKIIEKRQSVAFWCNPISGHATLYWYQQILGQGPKLLIQFQNNGVVDDSQLPKDRFSAERLKGVDSTLKIQPAKLEDSAVYLCASSPRGQGAYEQFFGPGTRLTVL.